Below are 9 T cell receptor beta chains sequenced from a single sample in a study of beta chain features in type 1 diabetes. These receptors lack a known antigen. Study-level findings and limits: Shorter TCRB CDR3s, moderately but significantly so, were found in Type 1 diabetes patients in all four CD4+ subsets.

Expressed TCRB transcripts were sequenced after all isolated RNA was converted to cDNA. Profiled with immunoSEQ multiplex PCR; TCRdb holds only in-frame clones, not every one. The sample includes hundreds of thousands of clones, about 14% seen only once; the top ten take 0.04%. The sample taken for sequencing was naive CD4+ T cells from blood. All receptors come from a man between 18 and 29 years old with type 1 diabetes.

The V call is TRBV4-2, the J call TRBJ2-1; 7 bases are a match to TRBD2. V shed 5 bases and J 3 bases; nucleotides not matched to a gene: 7. The germline V gene encodes CDR1 LGHNA and CDR2 YNFKEQ. This CDR3 spans 15 amino acids. The CDR3 region has the DNA TGTGCCAGCAGCGGACTGGGAGGGCACTACAATGAGCAGTTCTTC. Its protein is CASSGLGGHYNEQFF.

This clone showed up just a few times. The chain recombines TRBV4-1 with TRBJ1-2; 9 positions match TRBD1. CDR3 length: 15 amino acids. Germline loops: CDR1 MGHRA, CDR2 YSYEKL. J lost 5 bases, V lost 1 base, and 5 bases had no gene match. This chain's CDR3 is CASSQAGTGRYGYTF. The CDR3 nucleotides read TGCGCCAGCAGCCAAGCCGGGACAGGGCGGTATGGCTACACCTTC.

The rearrangement joins TRBV28 to TRBJ2-1, with TRBD2 matching over 8 bases. The CDR3 has 12 amino acids. V lost 2 bases, J lost 9 bases, and 0 bases stayed unmatched. CDR1 and CDR2 from the germline V gene are MDHEN and SYDVKM. CDR3 amino acids: CASSLAGGEQFF. In nucleotides, the CDR3 is TGTGCCAGCAGTTTAGCGGGGGGTGAGCAGTTCTTC.

The J gene is TRBJ2-1, the V gene TRBV2, with unresolved D. Germline V CDR1 and CDR2: SNHLY, FYNNEI. This CDR3 has 14 residues. Trimming cost V 8 bases and J 9 bases, with 20 bases left between them. The CDR3 protein is CASVRLVSSGEQFF. The CDR3 bases are TGTGCCAGCGTCCGACTTGTTTCCTCGGGTGAGCAGTTCTTC.

The chain links TRBV5-4 to TRBJ2-1; weak D call: TRBD2 (5 bases). Trimming removed 1 base at V and 4 bases at J, with 12 bases between. Germline values: CDR1 SGHNT, CDR2 YYREEE (reference sequence). This CDR3 contains 15 residues. The CDR3 DNA reads as TGTGCCAGCAGCTTGTGGGGAGCAAGGTACAATGAGCAGTTCTTC. This sequence encodes CASSLWGARYNEQFF.

The rearrangement links TRBV25-1 to TRBJ1-1; 9 bases map to TRBD1. V was clipped by 7 bases and J by 1 base; unmatched bases: 16. CDR3 size: 18 residues. The germline V gene encodes CDR1 MGHDK and CDR2 SYGVNS. This CDR3 reads CASTKAGQGRKSNTEAFF. CDR3 nucleotides: TGTGCCAGCACCAAAGCGGGACAGGGCCGAAAGTCGAACACTGAAGCTTTCTTT.

This clone was seen a handful of times. The rearrangement uses TRBV28 and TRBJ1-1; no clear D gene. This CDR3 region has 15 residues. CDR1 MDHEN and CDR2 SYDVKM come from the germline V gene. Trimming took 8 bases from V and 1 from J, leaving 17 bases between them. CDR3 amino acids: CASPARGESNTEAFF. Here the CDR3 DNA reads TGTGCCAGCCCCGCTCGCGGCGAGTCGAACACTGAAGCTTTCTTT. The full variable domain, its missing parts supplied by reference TRBV28 and TRBJ1-1, is DVKVTQSSRYLVKRTGEKVFLECVQDMDHENMFWYRQDPGLGLRLIYFSYDVKMKEKGDIPEGYSVSREKKERFSLILESASTNQTSMYLCASPARGESNTEAFFGQGTRLTVV.

There are a few counts of this clone. The junction departs from germline at one end; a sequencing error may be responsible. This chain uses TRBV9 with TRBJ1-1, with D tentatively TRBD1 (6 bases). Germline V gene lookup returns CDR1 SGDLS and CDR2 YYNGEE. The CDR3 runs to 14 residues. This CDR3 reads CASSVGLMRTGGGF. The CDR3 DNA reads TGTGCCAGCAGCGTAGGTCTCATGAGGACTGGAGGGGGCTTT.

This clone was detected only a few times. The chain is built from TRBV9 and TRBJ1-1, with 7 bases lining up with TRBD1. The germline V gene has CDR1 SGDLS and CDR2 YYNGEE. Trimming removed 3 bases from V and 4 bases from J; junction bases left unmatched: 9. This CDR3 is built from 15 residues. The CDR3 sequence: CASSAQGQGTTEAFF. CDR3 sequence (DNA): TGTGCCAGCAGCGCACAGGGGCAGGGGACCACTGAAGCTTTCTTT.